This TCR beta chain is drawn from a study of T cells in Graves' hyperthyroidism and ophthalmopathy. The CDR3 regions of TCR beta were amplified from RNA transcripts. First-round RT-PCR with HTBI primers amplified the TCR CDR3 region. TCRdb reprocessed the multiplex PCR reads with MiXCR, giving one entry per CDR3 protein. The sample lists roughly 710,000 distinct CDR3 sequences, about a third seen once, with around 30% in the top ten. V lost 1 base and J 8 bases, leaving 12 bases between the germline ends. The CDR3 extends over 14 amino acids. Germline CDR1 is SEHNR and CDR2 is FQNEAQ (reference sequence).

Sequencing used blood. This TCR derives from a woman aged 40 to 50 with Graves' hyperthyroidism. J is TRBJ2-1 and V is TRBV7-9; D gene ambiguous. The CDR3 nucleotides read TGTGCCAGCAGCTTAGGGGCGTTGCTCGATGAGCAGTTCTTC. Protein product: CASSLGALLDEQFF.